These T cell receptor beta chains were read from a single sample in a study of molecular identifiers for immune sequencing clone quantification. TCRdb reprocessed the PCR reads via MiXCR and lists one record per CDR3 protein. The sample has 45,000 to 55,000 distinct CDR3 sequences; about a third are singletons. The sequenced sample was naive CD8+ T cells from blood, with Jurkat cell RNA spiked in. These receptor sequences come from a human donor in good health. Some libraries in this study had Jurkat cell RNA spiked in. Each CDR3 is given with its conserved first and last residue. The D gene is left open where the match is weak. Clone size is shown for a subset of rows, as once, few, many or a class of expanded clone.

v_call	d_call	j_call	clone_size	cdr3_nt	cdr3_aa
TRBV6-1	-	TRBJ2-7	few	TGTGCCAGCAGTGAAATTGGGGTCCCATCCGAGCAGTACTTC	CASSEIGVPSEQYF
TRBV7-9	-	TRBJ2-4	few	TGTGCCAGCAGCTTCGCAGGGTTGACCAAAAACATTCAGTACTTC	CASSFAGLTKNIQYF
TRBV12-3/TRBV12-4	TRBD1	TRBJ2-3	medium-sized	TGTGCCAGCAGCCGGACAGGGGGACCCACAGATACGCAGTATTTT	CASSRTGGPTDTQYF
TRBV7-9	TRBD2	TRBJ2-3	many	TGTGCCAGCAGCTTAGCGATGACTAGCGGCCCAGATACGCAGTATTTT	CASSLAMTSGPDTQYF
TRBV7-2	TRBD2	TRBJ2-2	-	TGTGCCAGCAGCTTAGGCAGGACTAGTTCATGGGAGCTGTTTTTT	CASSLGRTSSWELFF
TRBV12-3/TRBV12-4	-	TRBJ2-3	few	TGTGCCAGCCTATACGCGGGGTATACGCAGTATTTT	CASLYAGYTQYF
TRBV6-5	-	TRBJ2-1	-	TGTGCCAGCAGATCACCCCTCCTAAGCTCCTACAATGAGCAGTTCTTC	CASRSPLLSSYNEQFF
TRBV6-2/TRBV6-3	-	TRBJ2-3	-	TGTGCCAGCAGTTACTCCCCCCGGGTGGAGAGTGGCACAGATACGCAGTATTTT	CASSYSPRVESGTDTQYF
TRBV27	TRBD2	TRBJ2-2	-	TGTGCCAGCTCGGGACTAGCGGGAGTACCGAAGAACACCGGGGAGCTGTTTTTT	CASSGLAGVPKNTGELFF
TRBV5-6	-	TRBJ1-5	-	TGTGCCAGCAGCTCCTCAGGCAGGGGCAATCAGCCCCAGCATTTT	CASSSSGRGNQPQHF
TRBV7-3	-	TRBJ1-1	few	TGTGCCAGCAGCCTAACGGGGGCGGACACTGAAGCTTTCTTT	CASSLTGADTEAFF
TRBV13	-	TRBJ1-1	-	TGTGCCAGCAGCACGCGGGTCACTGAAGCTTTCTTT	CASSTRVTEAFF
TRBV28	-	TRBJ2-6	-	TGTGCCAGCAGCGATAATTCTGGGGCCAACGTCCTGACTTTC	CASSDNSGANVLTF
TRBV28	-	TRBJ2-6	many	TGTGCCAGCAGCCGGGAGCTCCGGGCCAACGTCCTGACTTTC	CASSRELRANVLTF
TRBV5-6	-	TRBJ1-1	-	TGTGCCAGCAGCTTCCCGGGACGTTTGAACACTGAAGCTTTCTTT	CASSFPGRLNTEAFF
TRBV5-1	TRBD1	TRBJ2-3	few	TGCGCCAGCAGCTTGGGGACAGGGCCCTCACGGGATACGCAGTATTTT	CASSLGTGPSRDTQYF
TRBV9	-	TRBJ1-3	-	TGTGCCAGCAGCGCAAACTCTGGAAACACCATATATTTT	CASSANSGNTIYF
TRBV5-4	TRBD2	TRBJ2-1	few	TGTGCCAGCAGCTCCCACCGATGGACTAGCGGGAGTATTGTGCAGTTCTTC	CASSSHRWTSGSIVQFF
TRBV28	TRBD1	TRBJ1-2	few	TGTGCCAGCAGTCTACCGGGACAGGGGGATGGCTACACCTTC	CASSLPGQGDGYTF
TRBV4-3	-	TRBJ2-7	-	TGCGCCAGCAGCCAGGCACGAGATGGGAATGAGCAGTACTTC	CASSQARDGNEQYF
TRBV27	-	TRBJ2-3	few	TGTGCCAGCAGTTTAAGCGCGGGCACAGATACGCAGTATTTT	CASSLSAGTDTQYF
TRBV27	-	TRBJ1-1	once	TGTGCCAGCGGTGGTAGCCCACATGAAGCTTTCTTT	CASGGSPHEAFF
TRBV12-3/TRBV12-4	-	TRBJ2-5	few	TGTGCCAGCAGTATGCAGGGCAGGTTCCTGCAAGAGACCCAGTACTTC	CASSMQGRFLQETQYF
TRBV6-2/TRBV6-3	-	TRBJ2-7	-	TGTGCCAGCAGGCCGGGTCACTCCTACGAGCAGTACTTC	CASRPGHSYEQYF
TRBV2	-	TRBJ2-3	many	TGTGCCAGAGGACCTTACGACACAGATACGCAGTATTTT	CARGPYDTDTQYF
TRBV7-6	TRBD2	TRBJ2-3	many	TGTGCCAGCAGCTTAGGGGGCGGGAGAGACTTCACAGATACGCAGTATTTT	CASSLGGGRDFTDTQYF
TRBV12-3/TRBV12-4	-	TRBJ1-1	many	TGTGCCAGCCGGTTAGGGGGTCCGAACACTGAAGCTTTCTTT	CASRLGGPNTEAFF
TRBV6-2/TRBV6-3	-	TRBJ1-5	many	TGTGCCAGCCGGGACATTAGCAATCAGCCCCAGCATTTT	CASRDISNQPQHF
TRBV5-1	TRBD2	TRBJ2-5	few	TGCGCCAGCAGACTAGTGGGAGGGCCCGAGACCCAGTACTTC	CASRLVGGPETQYF
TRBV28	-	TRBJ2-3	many	TGTGCCAGCAGTAGGGCCCCCCAAGATACGCAGTATTTT	CASSRAPQDTQYF
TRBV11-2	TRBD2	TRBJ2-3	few	TGTGCCAGCAGCTACCCTAGCGGCCCCACAGATACGCAGTATTTT	CASSYPSGPTDTQYF
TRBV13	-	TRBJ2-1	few	TGTGCCAGCAGCTTAGGCTTAAGCGGGAATGAGCAGTTCTTC	CASSLGLSGNEQFF
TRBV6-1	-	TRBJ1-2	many	TGTGCCAGCAGTGAACGGGACACATCCCGGAGGTATGGCTACACCTTC	CASSERDTSRRYGYTF
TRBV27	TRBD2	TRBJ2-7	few	TGTGCCAGCAGTCTATTAGCGGGGTCCTACGAGCAGTACTTC	CASSLLAGSYEQYF
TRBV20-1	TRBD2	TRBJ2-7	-	TGCAGTGCTAGAGAAGAACCTAGCGGGTACGAGCAGTACTTC	CSAREEPSGYEQYF
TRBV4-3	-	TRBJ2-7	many	TGCGCCAGCAGCCAAGAGACCGGGGGAAGCTACGAGCAGTACTTC	CASSQETGGSYEQYF
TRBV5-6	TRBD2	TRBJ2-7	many	TGTGCCAGCAGCTTGTTTAGGACTAGCGGCTACGAGCAGTACTTC	CASSLFRTSGYEQYF
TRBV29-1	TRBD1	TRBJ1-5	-	TGCAGCGTTTCAGGACAGGGGCGCAATCGGCCCCAGCATTTT	CSVSGQGRNRPQHF
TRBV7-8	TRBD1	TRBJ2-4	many	TGTGCCAGCAGCTTACGGGACAGGGTTTCCAAAAACATTCAGTACTTC	CASSLRDRVSKNIQYF
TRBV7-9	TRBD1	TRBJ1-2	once	TGTGCCAGCAGCCCCGCCGGGACAGGGGGCCTTGGCTACACCTTC	CASSPAGTGGLGYTF
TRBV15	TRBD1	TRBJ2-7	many	TGTGCCACCAGCAGAGGAAGCAGGGGGCTGGGTGAGCAGTACTTC	CATSRGSRGLGEQYF
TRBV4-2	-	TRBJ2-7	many	TGTGCCAGCAGCCAAGAGCTCCTTAGCTACGAGCAGTACTTC	CASSQELLSYEQYF
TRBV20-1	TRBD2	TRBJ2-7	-	TGCAGTGCACGGCTAGCGGGAGCCTACGAGCAGTACTTC	CSARLAGAYEQYF
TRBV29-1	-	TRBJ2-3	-	TGCAGCGTTGAAGACTGGGAGGACATGGAAGCAGATACGCAGTATTTT	CSVEDWEDMEADTQYF
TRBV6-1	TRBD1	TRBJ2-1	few	TGTGCCAGCACGGGACAGTACTCCTACAATGAGCAGTTCTTC	CASTGQYSYNEQFF
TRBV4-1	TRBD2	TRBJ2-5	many	TGCGCCAGCAGCCAGACGGGACTAGCGGCCCAAGAGACCCAGTACTTC	CASSQTGLAAQETQYF
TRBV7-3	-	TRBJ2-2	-	TGTGCCAGCAGCTTAATGGGCACCGGGGAGCTGTTTTTT	CASSLMGTGELFF
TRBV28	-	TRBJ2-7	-	TGTGCCAGCAAGGGTACAGACTTCACCTCTTACGAGCAGTACTTC	CASKGTDFTSYEQYF
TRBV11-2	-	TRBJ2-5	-	TGTGCCAGCAGGACAGAGGGTCACCAAGAGACCCAGTACTTC	CASRTEGHQETQYF
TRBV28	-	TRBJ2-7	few	TGTGCCAGCAGTTTCGTGGCCGAGCAGTACTTC	CASSFVAEQYF
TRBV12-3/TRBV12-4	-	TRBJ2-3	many	TGTGCCAGCAGTTTAGACTCGGCGGGACCTAGCACAGATACGCAGTATTTT	CASSLDSAGPSTDTQYF